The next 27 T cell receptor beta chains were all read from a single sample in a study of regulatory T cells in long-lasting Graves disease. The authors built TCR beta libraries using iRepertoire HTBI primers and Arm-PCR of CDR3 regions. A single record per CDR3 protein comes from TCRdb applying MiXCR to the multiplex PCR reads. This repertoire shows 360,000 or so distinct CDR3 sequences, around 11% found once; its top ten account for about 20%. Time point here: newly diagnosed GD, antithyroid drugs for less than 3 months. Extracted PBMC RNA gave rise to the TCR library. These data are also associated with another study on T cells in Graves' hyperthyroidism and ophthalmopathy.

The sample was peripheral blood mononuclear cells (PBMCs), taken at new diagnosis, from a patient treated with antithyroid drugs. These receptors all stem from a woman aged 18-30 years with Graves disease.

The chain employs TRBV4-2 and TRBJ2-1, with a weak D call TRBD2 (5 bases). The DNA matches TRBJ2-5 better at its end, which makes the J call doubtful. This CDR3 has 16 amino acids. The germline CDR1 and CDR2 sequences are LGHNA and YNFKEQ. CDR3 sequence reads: CASSQASLTGQETQYF. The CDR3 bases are TGTGCCAGCAGCCAAGCGTCCTTAACGGGACAAGAGACCCAGTACTTC.

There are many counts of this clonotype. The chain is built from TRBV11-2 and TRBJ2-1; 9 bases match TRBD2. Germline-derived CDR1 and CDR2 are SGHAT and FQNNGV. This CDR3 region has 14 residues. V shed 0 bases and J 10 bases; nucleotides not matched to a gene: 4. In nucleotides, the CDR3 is TGTGCCAGCAGCTTAGATGTCACTAGCGGGGAGCAGTTCTTC. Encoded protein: CASSLDVTSGEQFF. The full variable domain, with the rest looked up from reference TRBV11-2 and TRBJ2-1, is EAGVAQSPRYKIIEKRQSVAFWCNPISGHATLYWYQQILGQGPKLLIQFQNNGVVDDSQLPKDRFSAERLKGVDSTLKIQPAKLEDSAVYLCASSLDVTSGEQFFGPGTRLTVL.

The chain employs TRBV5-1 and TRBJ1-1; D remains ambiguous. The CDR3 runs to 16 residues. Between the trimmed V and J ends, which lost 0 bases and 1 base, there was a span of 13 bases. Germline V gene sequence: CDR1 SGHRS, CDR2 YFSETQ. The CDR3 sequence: CASSLVGRIENTEAFF. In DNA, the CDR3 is TGCGCCAGCAGCTTGGTGGGTAGGATAGAGAACACTGAAGCTTTCTTT.

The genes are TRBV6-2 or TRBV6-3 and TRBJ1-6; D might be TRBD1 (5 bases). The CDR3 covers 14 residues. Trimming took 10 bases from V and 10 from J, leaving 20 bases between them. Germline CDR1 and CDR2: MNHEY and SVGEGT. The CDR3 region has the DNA TGTGCCACCATGACTTGGCAGGGAGGCTCACCCCTCCACTTT. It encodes CATMTWQGGSPLHF.

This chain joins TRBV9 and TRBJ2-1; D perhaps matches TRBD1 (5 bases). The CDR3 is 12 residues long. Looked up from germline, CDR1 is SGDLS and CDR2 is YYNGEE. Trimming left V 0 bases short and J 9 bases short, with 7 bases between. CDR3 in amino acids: CASSVEGIEQFF. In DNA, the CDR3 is TGTGCCAGCAGCGTAGAGGGGATTGAGCAGTTCTTC.

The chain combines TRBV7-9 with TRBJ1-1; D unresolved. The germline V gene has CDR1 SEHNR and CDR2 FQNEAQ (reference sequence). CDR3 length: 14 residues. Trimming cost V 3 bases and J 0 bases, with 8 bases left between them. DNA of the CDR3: TGTGCCAGCAGCTTTGAACTCCTGAACACTGAAGCTTTCTTT. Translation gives CASSFELLNTEAFF.

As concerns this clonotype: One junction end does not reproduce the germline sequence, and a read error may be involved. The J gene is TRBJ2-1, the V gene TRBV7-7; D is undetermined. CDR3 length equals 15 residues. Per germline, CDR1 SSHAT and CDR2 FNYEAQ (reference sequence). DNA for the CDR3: TGTGCTAGCAGCCCACGGTTCGATTGGGCCAATGAGCAGTTCTTC. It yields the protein CASSPRFDWANEQFF.

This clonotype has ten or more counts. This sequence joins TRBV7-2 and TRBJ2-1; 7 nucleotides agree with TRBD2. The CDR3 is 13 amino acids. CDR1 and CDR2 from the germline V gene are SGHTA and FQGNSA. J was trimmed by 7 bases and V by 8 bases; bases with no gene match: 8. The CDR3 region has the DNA TGTGCCAGCCATCTCGGGGGGTTTAATGAGCAGTTCTTC. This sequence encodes CASHLGGFNEQFF.

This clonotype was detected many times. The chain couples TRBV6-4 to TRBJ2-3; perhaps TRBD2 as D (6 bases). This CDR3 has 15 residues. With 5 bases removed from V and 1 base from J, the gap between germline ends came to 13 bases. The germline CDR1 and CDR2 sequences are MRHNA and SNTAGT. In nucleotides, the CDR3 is TGTGCCAGCAGTCCGGGGGATAGCGGCACAGATACGCAGTATTTT. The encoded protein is CASSPGDSGTDTQYF.

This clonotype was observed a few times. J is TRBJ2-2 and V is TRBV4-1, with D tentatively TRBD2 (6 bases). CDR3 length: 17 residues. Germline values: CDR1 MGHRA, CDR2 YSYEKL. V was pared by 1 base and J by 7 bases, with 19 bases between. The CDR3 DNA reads TGCGCCAGCAGCCAAGGCCCGGGACTCAGGACGGTCGGGGAGCTGTTTTTT. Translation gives CASSQGPGLRTVGELFF.

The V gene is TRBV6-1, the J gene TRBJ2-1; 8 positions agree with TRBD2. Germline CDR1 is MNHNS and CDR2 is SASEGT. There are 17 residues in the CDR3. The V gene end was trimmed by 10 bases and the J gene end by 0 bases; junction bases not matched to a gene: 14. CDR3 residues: CATVRGGYFGSYNEQFF. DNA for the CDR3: TGTGCCACCGTACGGGGGGGCTACTTTGGCTCCTACAATGAGCAGTTCTTC.

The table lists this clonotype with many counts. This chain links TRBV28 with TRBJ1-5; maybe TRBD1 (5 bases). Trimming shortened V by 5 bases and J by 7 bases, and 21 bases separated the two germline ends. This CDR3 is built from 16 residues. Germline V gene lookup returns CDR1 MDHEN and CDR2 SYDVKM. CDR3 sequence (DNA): TGTGCCAGCAGTACTATAGAGGACATCGGAATACAGCCCCAGCATTTT. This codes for CASSTIEDIGIQPQHF.

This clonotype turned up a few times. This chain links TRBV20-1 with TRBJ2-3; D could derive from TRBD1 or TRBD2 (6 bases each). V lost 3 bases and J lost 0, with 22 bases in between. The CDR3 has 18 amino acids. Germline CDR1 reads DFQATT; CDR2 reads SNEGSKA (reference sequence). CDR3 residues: CSARGGTPGHRSTDTQYF. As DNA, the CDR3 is TGCAGTGCTAGGGGGGGTACACCGGGACACCGAAGCACAGATACGCAGTATTTT.

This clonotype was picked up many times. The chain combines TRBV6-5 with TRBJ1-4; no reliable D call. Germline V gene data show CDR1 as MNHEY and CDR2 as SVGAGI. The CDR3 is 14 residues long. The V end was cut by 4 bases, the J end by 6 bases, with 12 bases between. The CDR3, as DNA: TGTGCCAGCAGTTCCCTCCCGGGCGATGAAAAACTGTTTTTT. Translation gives CASSSLPGDEKLFF.

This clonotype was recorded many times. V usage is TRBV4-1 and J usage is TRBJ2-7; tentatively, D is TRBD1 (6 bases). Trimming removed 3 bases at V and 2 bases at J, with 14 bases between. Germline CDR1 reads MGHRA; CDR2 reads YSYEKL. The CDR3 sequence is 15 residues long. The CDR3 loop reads CASSHRTGQPYEQYF. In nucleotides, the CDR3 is TGCGCCAGCAGCCATCGTACCGGACAGCCCTACGAGCAGTACTTC.

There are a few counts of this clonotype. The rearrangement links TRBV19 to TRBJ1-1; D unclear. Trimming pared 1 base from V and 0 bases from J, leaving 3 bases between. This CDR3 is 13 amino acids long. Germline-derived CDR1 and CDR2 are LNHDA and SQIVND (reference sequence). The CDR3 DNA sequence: TGTGCCAGTAGTATAGTCGTGAACACTGAAGCTTTCTTT. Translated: CASSIVVNTEAFF. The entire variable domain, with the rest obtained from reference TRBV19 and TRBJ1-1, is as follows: DGGITQSPKYLFRKEGQNVTLSCEQNLNHDAMYWYRQDPGQGLRLIYYSQIVNDFQKGDIAEGYSVSREKKESFPLTVTSAQKNPTAFYLCASSIVVNTEAFFGQGTRLTVV.

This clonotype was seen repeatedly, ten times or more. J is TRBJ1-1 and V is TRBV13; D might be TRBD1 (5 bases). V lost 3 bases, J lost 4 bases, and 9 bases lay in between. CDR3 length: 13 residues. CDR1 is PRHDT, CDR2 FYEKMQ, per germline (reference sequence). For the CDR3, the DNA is TGTGCCAGCAGCTTTCGACAGTCCACTGAAGCTTTCTTT. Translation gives CASSFRQSTEAFF.

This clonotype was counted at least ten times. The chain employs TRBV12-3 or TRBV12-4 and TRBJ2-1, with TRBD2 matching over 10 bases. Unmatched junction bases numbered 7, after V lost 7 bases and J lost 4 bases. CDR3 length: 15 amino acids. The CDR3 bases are TGTGCCAGCACCTGGACTAGCGGCAATTACAATGAGCAGTTCTTC. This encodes CASTWTSGNYNEQFF.

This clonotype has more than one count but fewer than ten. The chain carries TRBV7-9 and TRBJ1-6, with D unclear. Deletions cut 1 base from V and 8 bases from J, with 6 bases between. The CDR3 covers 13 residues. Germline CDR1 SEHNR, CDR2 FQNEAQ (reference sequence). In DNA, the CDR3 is TGTGCCAGCAGCTTAGAGGTCGATTCACCCCTCCACTTT. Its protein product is CASSLEVDSPLHF.

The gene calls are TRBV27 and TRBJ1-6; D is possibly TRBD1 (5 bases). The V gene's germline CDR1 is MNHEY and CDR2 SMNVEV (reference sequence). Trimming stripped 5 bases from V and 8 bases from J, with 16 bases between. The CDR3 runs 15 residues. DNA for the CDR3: TGTGCCAGCAGTATAAGACAGTACGTTGATTCACCCCTCCACTTT. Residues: CASSIRQYVDSPLHF.

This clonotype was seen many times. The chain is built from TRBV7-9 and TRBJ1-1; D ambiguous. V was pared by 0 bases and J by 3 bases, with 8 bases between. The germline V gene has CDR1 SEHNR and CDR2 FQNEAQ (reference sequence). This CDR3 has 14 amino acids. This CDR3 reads CASSLARVDTEAFF. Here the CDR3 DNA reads TGTGCCAGCAGCTTAGCGCGGGTGGACACTGAAGCTTTCTTT.

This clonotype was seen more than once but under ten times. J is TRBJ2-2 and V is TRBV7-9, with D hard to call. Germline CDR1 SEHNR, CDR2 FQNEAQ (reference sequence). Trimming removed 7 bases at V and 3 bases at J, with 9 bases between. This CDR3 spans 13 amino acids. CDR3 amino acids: CASTKDYTGELFF. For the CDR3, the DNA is TGTGCCAGCACAAAAGACTACACCGGGGAGCTGTTTTTT.

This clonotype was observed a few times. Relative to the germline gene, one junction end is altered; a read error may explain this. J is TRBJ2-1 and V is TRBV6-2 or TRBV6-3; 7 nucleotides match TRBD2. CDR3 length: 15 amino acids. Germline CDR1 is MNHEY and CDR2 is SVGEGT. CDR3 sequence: CASSSAGTDYNGQFF. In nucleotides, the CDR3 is TGTGCCAGCAGCTCAGCGGGAACCGACTACAATGGGCAGTTCTTC.

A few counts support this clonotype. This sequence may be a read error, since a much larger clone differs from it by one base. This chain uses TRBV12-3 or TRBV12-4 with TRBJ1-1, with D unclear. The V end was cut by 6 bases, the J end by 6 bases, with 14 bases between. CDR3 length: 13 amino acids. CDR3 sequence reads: CASSPYTESEAFF. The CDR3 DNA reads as TGTGCCAGCAGCCCTTATACAGAGTCTGAAGCTTTCTTT.

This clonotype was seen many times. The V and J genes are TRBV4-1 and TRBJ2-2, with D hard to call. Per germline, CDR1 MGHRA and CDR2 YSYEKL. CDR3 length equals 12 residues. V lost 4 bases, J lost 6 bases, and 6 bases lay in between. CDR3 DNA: TGCGCCAGCAGCCGCGCTTCCGGGGAGCTGTTTTTT. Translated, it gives CASSRASGELFF.

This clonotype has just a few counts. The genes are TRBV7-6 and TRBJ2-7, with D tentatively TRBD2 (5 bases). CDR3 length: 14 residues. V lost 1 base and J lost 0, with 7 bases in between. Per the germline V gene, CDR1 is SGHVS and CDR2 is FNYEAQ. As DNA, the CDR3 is TGTGCCAGCAGCTTAGGCCGGGACTCCTACGAGCAGTACTTC. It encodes CASSLGRDSYEQYF.

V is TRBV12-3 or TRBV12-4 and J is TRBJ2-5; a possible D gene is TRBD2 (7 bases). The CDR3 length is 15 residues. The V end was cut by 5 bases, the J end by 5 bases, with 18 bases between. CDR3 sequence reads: CASSPFRGARETQYF. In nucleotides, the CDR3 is TGTGCCAGCAGTCCCTTCCGGGGGGCCCGGGAGACCCAGTACTTC.